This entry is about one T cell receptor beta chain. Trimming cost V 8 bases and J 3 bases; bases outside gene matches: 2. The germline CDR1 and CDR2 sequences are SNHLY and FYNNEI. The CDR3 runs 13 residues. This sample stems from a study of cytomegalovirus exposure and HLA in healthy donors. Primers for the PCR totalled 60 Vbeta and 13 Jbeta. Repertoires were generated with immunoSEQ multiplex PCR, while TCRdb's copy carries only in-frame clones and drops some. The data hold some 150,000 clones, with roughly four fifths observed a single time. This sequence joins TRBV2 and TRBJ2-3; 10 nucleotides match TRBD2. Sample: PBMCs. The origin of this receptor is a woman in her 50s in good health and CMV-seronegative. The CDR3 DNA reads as TGTGCCAGCCTACTAGCGGGAACAGATACGCAGTATTTT. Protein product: CASLLAGTDTQYF.